A selection of T cell receptor beta chains follows, all from one sample in a study of molecular identifiers for immune sequencing clone quantification. TCRdb itself ran the PCR reads through MiXCR, one entry per CDR3 protein. Of some 100,000 distinct CDR3 sequences listed, under 40% are singletons. Sequencing was done on a sample of naive CD8+ T cells from blood, with Jurkat cell RNA spiked in. These receptors were taken from a human donor in good health. Some libraries in this study had Jurkat cell RNA spiked in. Each CDR3 is given with its conserved first and last residue. Fields, in order: CDR3 DNA, CDR3 protein, clone size, V gene, D gene, CDR3 length, J gene. D genes are given only for firm matches. Some rows mark clone size as missing; the rest say once, few, many or name a class of expanded clone.

CDR3nt: TGTGCCAGCAGCACCGGACAGAAGGGTCAGCCCCAGCATTTT
CDR3aa: CASSTGQKGQPQHF
abundance: few
v_gene: TRBV9
d_gene: .
len: 14
j_gene: TRBJ1-5

CDR3nt: TGTGCCAGCAGTTACTCGACCAGCACAGATACGCAGTATTTT
CDR3aa: CASSYSTSTDTQYF
abundance: many
v_gene: TRBV6-2/TRBV6-3
d_gene: .
len: 14
j_gene: TRBJ2-3

CDR3nt: TGCAGTGCCCAGACCCTAGCCAAAAACATTCAGTACTTC
CDR3aa: CSAQTLAKNIQYF
abundance: .
v_gene: TRBV20-1
d_gene: .
len: 13
j_gene: TRBJ2-4

CDR3nt: TGTGCCAGCAGCTTAGACGGCTTAGCCAAAAACATTCAGTACTTC
CDR3aa: CASSLDGLAKNIQYF
abundance: many
v_gene: TRBV7-9
d_gene: .
len: 15
j_gene: TRBJ2-4

CDR3nt: TGTGCCAGCAGCTCTCGGGTCCGGCGACACAGCTCCTACGAGCAGTACTTC
CDR3aa: CASSSRVRRHSSYEQYF
abundance: few
v_gene: TRBV7-9
d_gene: .
len: 17
j_gene: TRBJ2-7

CDR3nt: TGTGCCAGCAGCTCACCGGGACAACCGAACACTGAAGCTTTCTTT
CDR3aa: CASSSPGQPNTEAFF
abundance: .
v_gene: TRBV5-3
d_gene: .
len: 15
j_gene: TRBJ1-1

CDR3nt: TGCGCCAGCAGCCAAGGAGGATTGGTGGGGGAGCAGTTCTTC
CDR3aa: CASSQGGLVGEQFF
abundance: .
v_gene: TRBV4-3
d_gene: .
len: 14
j_gene: TRBJ2-1

CDR3nt: TGTGCCAGCACACGACAGGGAGGGTATGAGCAGTTCTTC
CDR3aa: CASTRQGGYEQFF
abundance: .
v_gene: TRBV25-1
d_gene: .
len: 13
j_gene: TRBJ2-1

CDR3nt: TGCGCCAGCAGTTACGGGCCCCGGGACCGGCCCCAGCATTTT
CDR3aa: CASSYGPRDRPQHF
abundance: many
v_gene: TRBV5-1
d_gene: .
len: 14
j_gene: TRBJ1-5

CDR3nt: TGTGCCAGCAGCGTAGGGGCATTGAGGGAGCCGGTGTTTTTT
CDR3aa: CASSVGALREPVFF
abundance: many
v_gene: TRBV9
d_gene: .
len: 14
j_gene: TRBJ1-4

CDR3nt: TGTGCCAGCAGTGATTGGACAGGTGCTGAAGAGACCCAGTACTTC
CDR3aa: CASSDWTGAEETQYF
abundance: many
v_gene: TRBV6-2/TRBV6-3
d_gene: TRBD1
len: 15
j_gene: TRBJ2-5

CDR3nt: TGTGCCAGCAGCAAAGGGGCTCGAGGCGGGCGCACAGATACGCAGTATTTT
CDR3aa: CASSKGARGGRTDTQYF
abundance: .
v_gene: TRBV21-1
d_gene: .
len: 17
j_gene: TRBJ2-3